This T cell receptor (beta chain) was sequenced in a study of OX40 agonist ivuxolimab in advanced cancers. Looking at the study overall: The costimulatory receptor OX40 (CD134) was targeted by ivuxolimab, a fully human IgG2 agonistic monoclonal antibody. Peripheral TCRbeta sequencing aimed to test whether ivuxolimab altered TCR sequence diversity and caused clonal T-cell expansion. The monotherapy dose-escalation portion (N of about 57 patients) of the phase I ivuxolimab trial is reported in the paper. Prior anti-PD-1, anti-PD-L1 or anti-CTLA-4 therapy was permitted, and checkpoint inhibitors had been received by 30% to 40% of dose-escalation patients. Of the roughly 52 patients in dose escalation, around 20 had hepatocellular carcinoma, approximately 15 had melanoma, 9 had renal cell carcinoma and 9 had head and neck cancer. Intravenous ivuxolimab was administered to patients every 2 weeks at six dose levels: 0.01, 0.1, 0.3, 1.5, 3 and 10 mg/kg. Partial responses occurred in three dose-escalation patients, of whom one had hepatocellular carcinoma and two had cutaneous melanoma. A male proportion of around 81% and a mean age of 60 years, ranging from about 20 to 85, were recorded for the dose-escalation cohort.

A note on this clone: Its antigen is unknown. It has no much larger one-base neighbor in the sample; base qualities were not kept.

What the work shows at the level of the full study, not this receptor alone: Clonal expansion of both CD4+ and CD8+ blood T cells was observed from baseline to week 6 at doses 0.1 to 3.0 mg/kg. Low levels of normalized T-cell clonal expansion were also shown by some nonresponding patients. In the 0.1-3.0 mg/kg groups, partial responders were among the patients with the lowest normalized peripheral clonal expansion, particularly in CD8+ T cells. After ivuxolimab, more expanded clones were found on average in CD8+ T cells than in CD4+ T cells. Which antigens the clonally expanded peripheral T cells were specific for was not determined.

The trial excluded patients who had a history of autoimmune disease or who were on systemic immunosuppression. Peripheral blood for TCR sequencing was collected from all dose cohorts at baseline, on cycle 4 day 1, and on cycle 7 day 1. The samples were drawn from a first-in-human, open-label, multicenter phase I dose-escalation trial of ivuxolimab. Adults with locally advanced or metastatic melanoma, renal cell, hepatocellular, or head and neck squamous cell carcinoma were enrolled in the trial. Before TCR sequencing, CD4+ T cells and CD8+ T cells were sorted from peripheral blood as separate populations. For sequencing of the TCRbeta CDR3 region, genomic DNA was extracted from the sorted cells. The immunoSEQ Assay was used for sequencing of TCRbeta CDR3 regions. TCRdb provides this immuneACCESS table in a form limited to in-frame rearrangements. Some clones are lacking; in checked studies, under half of them reflect an unresolved V gene, and why the rest are absent is not known. Recorded for this sample are tens of thousands of clones; roughly 84% of them occurred a single time. The ten largest clones capture more than 15% of the sample.

The specimen was CD4+ or CD8+ T cells sorted from blood, collected in a trial of the OX40 agonist ivuxolimab. The sequence was obtained from an adult with an advanced solid tumor such as melanoma, head and neck, liver or kidney cancer.

CDR3 loop: CASTVAEEETQYF. In nucleotide form, the sequence is TGTGCCAGCACTGTAGCAGAAGAAGAGACCCAGTACTTC. The rearrangement combines TRBV6-1 with TRBJ2-5, with the D gene call left open. V sheds 7 bases and J sheds 3 bases, leaving 12 bases between their ends. The CDR3 spans 13 residues, from the cysteine through the phenylalanine. CDR3 DNA only is kept here, 39 bases in frame from base 1. Per the germline V gene, MNHNS is the CDR1 and SASEGT is the CDR2.